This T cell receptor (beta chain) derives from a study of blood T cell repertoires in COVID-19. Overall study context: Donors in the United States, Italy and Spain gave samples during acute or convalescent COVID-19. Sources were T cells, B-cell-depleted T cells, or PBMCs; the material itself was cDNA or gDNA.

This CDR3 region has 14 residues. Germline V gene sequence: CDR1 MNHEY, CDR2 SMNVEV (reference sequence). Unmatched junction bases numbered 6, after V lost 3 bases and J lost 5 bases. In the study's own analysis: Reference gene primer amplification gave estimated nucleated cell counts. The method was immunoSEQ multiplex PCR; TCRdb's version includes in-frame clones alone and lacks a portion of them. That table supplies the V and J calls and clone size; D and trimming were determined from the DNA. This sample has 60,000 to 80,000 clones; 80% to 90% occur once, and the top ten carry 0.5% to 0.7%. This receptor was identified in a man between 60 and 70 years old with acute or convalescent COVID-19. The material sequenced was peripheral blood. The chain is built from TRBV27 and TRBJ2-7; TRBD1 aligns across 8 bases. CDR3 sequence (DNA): TGTGCCAGCAGTTTTAGTACAGGGGGGCACGAGCAGTACTTC. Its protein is CASSFSTGGHEQYF.